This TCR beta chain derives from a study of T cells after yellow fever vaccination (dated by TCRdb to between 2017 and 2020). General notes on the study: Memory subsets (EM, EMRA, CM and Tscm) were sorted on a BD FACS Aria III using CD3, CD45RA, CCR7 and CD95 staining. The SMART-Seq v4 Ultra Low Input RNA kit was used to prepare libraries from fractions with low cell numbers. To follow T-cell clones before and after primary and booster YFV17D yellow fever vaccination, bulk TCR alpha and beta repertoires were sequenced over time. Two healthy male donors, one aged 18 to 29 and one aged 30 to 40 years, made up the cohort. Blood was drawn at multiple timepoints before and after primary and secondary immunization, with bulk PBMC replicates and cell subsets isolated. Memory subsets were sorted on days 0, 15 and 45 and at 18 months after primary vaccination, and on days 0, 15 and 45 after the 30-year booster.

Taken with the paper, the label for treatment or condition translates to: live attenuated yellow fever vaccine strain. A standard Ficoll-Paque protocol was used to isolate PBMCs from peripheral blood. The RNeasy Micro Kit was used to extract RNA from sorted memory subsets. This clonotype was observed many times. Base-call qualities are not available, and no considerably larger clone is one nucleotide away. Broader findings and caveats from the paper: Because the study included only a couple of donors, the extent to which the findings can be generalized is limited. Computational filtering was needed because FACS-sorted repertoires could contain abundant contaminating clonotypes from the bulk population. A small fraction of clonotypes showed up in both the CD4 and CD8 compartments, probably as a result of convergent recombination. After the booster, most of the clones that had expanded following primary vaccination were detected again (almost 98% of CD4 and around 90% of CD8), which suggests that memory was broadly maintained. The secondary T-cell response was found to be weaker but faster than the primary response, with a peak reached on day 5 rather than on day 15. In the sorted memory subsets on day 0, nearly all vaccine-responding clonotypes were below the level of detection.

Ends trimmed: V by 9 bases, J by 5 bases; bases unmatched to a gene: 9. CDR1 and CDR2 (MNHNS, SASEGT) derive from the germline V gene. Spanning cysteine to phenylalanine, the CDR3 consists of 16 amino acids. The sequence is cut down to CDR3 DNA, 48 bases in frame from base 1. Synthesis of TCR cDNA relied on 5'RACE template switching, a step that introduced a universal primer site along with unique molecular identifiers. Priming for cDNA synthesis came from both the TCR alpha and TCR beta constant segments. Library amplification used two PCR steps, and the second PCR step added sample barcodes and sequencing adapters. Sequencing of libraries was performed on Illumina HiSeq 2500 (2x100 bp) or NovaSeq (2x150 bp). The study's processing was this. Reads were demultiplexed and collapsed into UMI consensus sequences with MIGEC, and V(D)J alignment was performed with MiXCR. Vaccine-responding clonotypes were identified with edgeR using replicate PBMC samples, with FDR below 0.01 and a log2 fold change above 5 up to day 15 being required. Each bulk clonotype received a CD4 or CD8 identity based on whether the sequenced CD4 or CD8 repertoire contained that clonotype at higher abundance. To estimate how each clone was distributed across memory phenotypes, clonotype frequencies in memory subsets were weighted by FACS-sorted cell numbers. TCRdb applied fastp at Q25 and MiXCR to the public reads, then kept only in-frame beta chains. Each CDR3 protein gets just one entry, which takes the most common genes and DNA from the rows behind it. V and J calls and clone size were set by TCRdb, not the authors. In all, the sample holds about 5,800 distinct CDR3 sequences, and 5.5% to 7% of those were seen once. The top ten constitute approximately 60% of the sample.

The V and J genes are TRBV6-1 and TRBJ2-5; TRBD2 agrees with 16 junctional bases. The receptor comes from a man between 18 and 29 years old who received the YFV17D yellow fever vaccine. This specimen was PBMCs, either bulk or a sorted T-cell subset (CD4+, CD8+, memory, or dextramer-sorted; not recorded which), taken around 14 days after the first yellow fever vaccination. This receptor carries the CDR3 CASSPGLAGGSETQYF. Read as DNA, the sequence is TGTGCCAGTAGCCCGGGACTAGCGGGGGGGTCGGAGACCCAGTACTTC.